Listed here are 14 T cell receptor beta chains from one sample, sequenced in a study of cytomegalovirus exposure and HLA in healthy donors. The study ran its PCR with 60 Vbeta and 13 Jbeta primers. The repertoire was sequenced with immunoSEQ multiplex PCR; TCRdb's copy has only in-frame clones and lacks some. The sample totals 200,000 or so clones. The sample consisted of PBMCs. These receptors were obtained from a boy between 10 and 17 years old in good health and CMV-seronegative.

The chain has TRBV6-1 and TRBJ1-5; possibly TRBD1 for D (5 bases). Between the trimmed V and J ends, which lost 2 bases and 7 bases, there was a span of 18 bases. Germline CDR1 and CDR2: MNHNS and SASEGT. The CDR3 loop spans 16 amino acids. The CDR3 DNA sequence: TGTGCCAGCAGTGAATCTTGGCAGGGTGGAGACCAGCCCCAGCATTTT. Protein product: CASSESWQGGDQPQHF.

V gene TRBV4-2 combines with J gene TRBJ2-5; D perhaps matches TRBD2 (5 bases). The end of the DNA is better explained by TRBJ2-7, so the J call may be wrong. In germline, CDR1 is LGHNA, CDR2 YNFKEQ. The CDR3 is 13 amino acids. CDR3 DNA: TGTGCCAGCAGCCCCCCGGGAACCTACGAGCAGTACTTC. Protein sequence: CASSPPGTYEQYF.

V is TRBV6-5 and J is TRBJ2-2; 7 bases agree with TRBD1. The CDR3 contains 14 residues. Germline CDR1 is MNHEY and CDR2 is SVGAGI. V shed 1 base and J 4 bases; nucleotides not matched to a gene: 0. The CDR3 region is CASSYYRGTGELFF. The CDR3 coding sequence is TGTGCCAGCAGTTACTACAGGGGCACCGGGGAGCTGTTTTTT.

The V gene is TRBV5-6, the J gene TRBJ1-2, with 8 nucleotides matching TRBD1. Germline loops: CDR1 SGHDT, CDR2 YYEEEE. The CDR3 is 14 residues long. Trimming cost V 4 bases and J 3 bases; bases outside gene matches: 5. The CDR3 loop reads CASSTDRGHYGYTF. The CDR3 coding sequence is TGTGCCAGCAGCACCGACAGGGGACACTATGGCTACACCTTC.

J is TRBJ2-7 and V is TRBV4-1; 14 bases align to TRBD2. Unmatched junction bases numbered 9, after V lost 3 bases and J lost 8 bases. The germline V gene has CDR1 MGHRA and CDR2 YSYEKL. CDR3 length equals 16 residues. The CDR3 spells CASSHPSGTSGGKQYF. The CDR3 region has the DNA TGCGCCAGCAGCCACCCATCTGGGACTAGCGGGGGAAAGCAGTACTTC.

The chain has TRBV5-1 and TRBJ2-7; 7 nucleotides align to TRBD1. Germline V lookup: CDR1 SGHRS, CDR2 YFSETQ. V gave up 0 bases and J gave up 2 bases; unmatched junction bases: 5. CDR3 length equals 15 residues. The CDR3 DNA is TGCGCCAGCAGCTTGGTAGAAGGGGGCCCCTACGAGCAGTACTTC. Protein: CASSLVEGGPYEQYF.

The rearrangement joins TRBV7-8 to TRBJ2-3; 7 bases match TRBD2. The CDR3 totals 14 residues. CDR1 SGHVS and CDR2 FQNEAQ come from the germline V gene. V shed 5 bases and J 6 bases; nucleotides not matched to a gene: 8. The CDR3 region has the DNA TGTGCCAGCAGCCCGCAGCGGGGAGGGGATACGCAGTATTTT. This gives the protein CASSPQRGGDTQYF.

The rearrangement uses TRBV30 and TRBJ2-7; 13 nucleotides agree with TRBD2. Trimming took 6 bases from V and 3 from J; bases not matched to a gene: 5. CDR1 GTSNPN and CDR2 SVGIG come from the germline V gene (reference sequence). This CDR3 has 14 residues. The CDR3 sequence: CACHGLAGVYEQYF. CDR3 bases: TGTGCCTGCCACGGACTAGCGGGGGTCTACGAGCAGTACTTC.

The CDR3 loop is CASSLSSGGQGDTQYF. The CDR3, as DNA: TGTGCCAGCAGTTTATCTAGCGGGGGGCAGGGAGATACGCAGTATTTT. The V call is TRBV27, the J call TRBJ2-3, with 10 bases fitting TRBD2. CDR3 length equals 16 residues. Germline V CDR1 and CDR2: MNHEY, SMNVEV (reference sequence). V was pared by 0 bases and J by 5 bases, with 5 bases of the junction left unmatched.

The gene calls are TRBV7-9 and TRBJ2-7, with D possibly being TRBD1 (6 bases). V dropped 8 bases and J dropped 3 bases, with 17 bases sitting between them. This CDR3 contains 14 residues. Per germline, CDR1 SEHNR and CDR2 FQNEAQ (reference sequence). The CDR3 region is CASAPAGAGYEQYF. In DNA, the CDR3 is TGTGCCAGCGCTCCCGCAGGGGCAGGCTACGAGCAGTACTTC.

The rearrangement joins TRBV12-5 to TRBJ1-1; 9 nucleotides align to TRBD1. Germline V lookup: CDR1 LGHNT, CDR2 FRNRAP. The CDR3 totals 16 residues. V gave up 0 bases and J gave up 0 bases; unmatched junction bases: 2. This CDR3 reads CASGLVTGGVNTEAFF. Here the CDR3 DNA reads TGTGCTAGTGGTTTGGTGACAGGGGGAGTGAACACTGAAGCTTTCTTT.

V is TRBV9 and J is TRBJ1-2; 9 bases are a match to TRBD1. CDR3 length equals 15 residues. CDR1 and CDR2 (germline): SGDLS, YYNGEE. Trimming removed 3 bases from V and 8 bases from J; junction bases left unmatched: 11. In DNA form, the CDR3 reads TGTGCCAGCAGCGCGGCCGGGACAGGGTCTATAGGCTACACCTTC. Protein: CASSAAGTGSIGYTF. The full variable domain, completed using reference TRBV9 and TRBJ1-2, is DSGVTQTPKHLITATGQRVTLRCSPRSGDLSVYWYQQSLDQGLQFLIQYYNGEERAKGNILERFSAQQFPDLHSELNLSSLELGDSALYFCASSAAGTGSIGYTFGSGTRLTVV.

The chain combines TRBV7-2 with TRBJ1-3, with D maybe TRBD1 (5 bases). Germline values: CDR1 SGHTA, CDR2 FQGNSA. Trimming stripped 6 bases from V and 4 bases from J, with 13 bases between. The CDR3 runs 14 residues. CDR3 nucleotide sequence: TGTGCCAGCAGTCGCGGGACGACGGGAAACACCATATATTTT. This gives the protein CASSRGTTGNTIYF.

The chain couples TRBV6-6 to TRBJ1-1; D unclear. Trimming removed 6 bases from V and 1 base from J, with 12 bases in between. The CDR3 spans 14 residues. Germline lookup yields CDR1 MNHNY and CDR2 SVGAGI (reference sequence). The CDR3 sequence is CASRAGLWNTEAFF. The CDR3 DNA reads TGTGCCAGCAGAGCCGGGTTGTGGAACACTGAAGCTTTCTTT.